These 26 T cell receptor beta chains were sequenced from one sample in a study of control samples from healthy donors and cancer patients. The repertoire was sequenced with immunoSEQ multiplex PCR; TCRdb's copy has only in-frame clones and lacks some. The data contain roughly 32,000 clones, around 86% of them singletons. Sequencing input: PBMCs. These receptors all come from a woman aged 40 to 50 with lung cancer.

The chain combines TRBV4-1 with TRBJ2-7; TRBD2 agrees at 9 bases. Germline-derived CDR1 and CDR2 are MGHRA and YSYEKL. The V and J ends lost 4 bases and 0 bases, in that order; junction bases with no gene match: 4. CDR3 length: 15 amino acids. The CDR3 sequence: CASSREAGGSYEQYF. The CDR3 bases are TGCGCCAGCAGCCGCGAAGCGGGGGGCTCCTACGAGCAGTACTTC.

The chain recombines TRBV7-8 with TRBJ1-1, with D hard to call. Per germline, CDR1 SGHVS and CDR2 FQNEAQ. The CDR3 contains 16 residues. The V and J ends lost 1 base and 5 bases respectively, with 17 bases between them. The CDR3 here is CASSLERIALGTEAFF. The CDR3 nucleotides are TGTGCCAGCAGCTTAGAGCGGATAGCTTTGGGGACTGAAGCTTTCTTT.

CDR3 DNA sequence: TGTGCCAGCAGTGTCACCGAAGGCGGTGAAGCTTTCTTT. Its protein product is CASSVTEGGEAFF. The genes are TRBV6-4 and TRBJ1-1; no clear D. Germline V CDR1 and CDR2: MRHNA, SNTAGT. Deletions cut 4 bases from V and 7 bases from J, with 13 bases between. The CDR3 contains 13 residues.

The genes are TRBV5-4 and TRBJ2-5, with unresolved D. The ends were cut back, 1 base at V and 3 bases at J, with 10 bases in the middle. The CDR3 runs to 14 residues. Germline lookup yields CDR1 SGHNT and CDR2 YYREEE (reference sequence). CDR3 in amino acids: CASSLKGGEETQYF. The CDR3 region has the DNA TGTGCCAGCAGCTTGAAAGGCGGAGAAGAGACCCAGTACTTC.

The chain joins TRBV11-2 to TRBJ2-7, with 9 bases identical to TRBD1. Germline V lookup: CDR1 SGHAT, CDR2 FQNNGV. The CDR3 runs 15 residues. V trimming: 4 bases; J trimming: 7 bases; junction bases outside the gene matches: 11. The DNA of the CDR3 is TGTGCCAGCAGCTCTAGCTCGGGACAGGGTCGTGAGCAGTACTTC. Encoded protein: CASSSSSGQGREQYF. The full variable domain, completed using reference TRBV11-2 and TRBJ2-7, is EAGVAQSPRYKIIEKRQSVAFWCNPISGHATLYWYQQILGQGPKLLIQFQNNGVVDDSQLPKDRFSAERLKGVDSTLKIQPAKLEDSAVYLCASSSSSGQGREQYFGPGTRLTVT.

Worth noting for this clone: Other DNA variants within this sample encode the same CDR3. In nucleotides, the CDR3 is TGTGCCAGTAGTATCCAGGGTGGTAGTTCTGGGGCCAACGTCCTGACTTTC. This gives the protein CASSIQGGSSGANVLTF. J is TRBJ2-6 and V is TRBV19, with a weak D call TRBD1 (5 bases). V was cut by 3 bases and J by 1 base, with 13 bases left in between. Germline-derived CDR1 and CDR2 are LNHDA and SQIVND (reference sequence). The CDR3 covers 17 residues. The full variable domain, its missing parts supplied by reference TRBV19 and TRBJ2-6, is DGGITQSPKYLFRKEGQNVTLSCEQNLNHDAMYWYRQDPGQGLRLIYYSQIVNDFQKGDIAEGYSVSREKKESFPLTVTSAQKNPTAFYLCASSIQGGSSGANVLTFGAGSRLTVL.

The chain has TRBV7-9 and TRBJ1-2; the D gene is possibly TRBD1 (6 bases). CDR1 SEHNR and CDR2 FQNEAQ come from the germline V gene (reference sequence). V was cut by 4 bases and J by 6 bases, with 18 bases left in between. The CDR3 covers 15 residues. CDR3 DNA sequence: TGTGCCAGCAGCTCCGTTGGTCCGACAGGAGATGGCTACACCTTC. It specifies CASSSVGPTGDGYTF.

The CDR3: CASSFDRAEKLFF. Written as DNA, the CDR3 is TGTGCCAGCAGCTTCGACAGGGCCGAAAAACTGTTTTTT. The chain couples TRBV7-8 to TRBJ1-4; 7 bases fit TRBD1. This CDR3 has 13 residues. Germline CDR1 is SGHVS and CDR2 is FQNEAQ. V trimming: 3 bases; J trimming: 8 bases; junction bases outside the gene matches: 3.

V usage is TRBV20-1 and J usage is TRBJ1-6; 7 bases agree with TRBD1. The germline gives CDR1 DFQATT, CDR2 SNEGSKA (reference sequence). The CDR3 totals 14 residues. The trim removed 3 bases at V and 8 bases at J, leaving 7 bases unmatched. CDR3 region: CSASFGTEDSPLHF. The DNA of the CDR3 is TGCAGTGCTAGTTTTGGGACAGAAGATTCACCCCTCCACTTT.

The genes are TRBV7-8 and TRBJ1-5; 9 bases match TRBD1. The CDR3 runs 18 residues. Per germline, CDR1 SGHVS and CDR2 FQNEAQ. V was clipped by 5 bases and J by 2 bases; unmatched bases: 13. The CDR3 here is CASSEQGARVVGNQPQHF. The CDR3 DNA sequence: TGTGCCAGCAGCGAACAGGGGGCGCGGGTGGTGGGCAATCAGCCCCAGCATTTT.

The rearrangement joins TRBV12-3 or TRBV12-4 to TRBJ1-2; TRBD1 aligns across 8 bases. V lost 6 bases and J lost 7; bases outside the gene matches: 7. CDR3 length: 13 amino acids. The CDR3 nucleotides read TGTGCCAGCAGGGCGGACAGGGTCGGTGGCTACACCTTC. The encoded protein is CASRADRVGGYTF.

V and J are TRBV28 and TRBJ1-4; 8 positions match TRBD1. Germline V gives CDR1 MDHEN, CDR2 SYDVKM. The V gene end was trimmed by 11 bases and the J gene end by 8 bases; junction bases not matched to a gene: 13. The CDR3 totals 14 residues. The CDR3 here is CAVSAGGEEEKLFF. DNA for the CDR3: TGTGCCGTGTCGGCAGGGGGCGAAGAAGAAAAACTGTTTTTT.

The gene calls are TRBV2 and TRBJ1-1, with D possibly TRBD1 on 5 matching bases. V was clipped by 7 bases and J by 3 bases, with 15 bases between them. This CDR3 has 14 amino acids. The germline V gene has CDR1 SNHLY and CDR2 FYNNEI. CDR3 protein: CASTLLGVDTEAFF. CDR3 DNA sequence: TGTGCCAGCACCCTCTTGGGGGTGGACACTGAAGCTTTCTTT.

The V call is TRBV11-1, the J call TRBJ2-5; D remains ambiguous. The CDR3 is made up of 14 amino acids. V was clipped by 2 bases and J by 0 bases, with 7 bases between them. Germline V gives CDR1 SGHAT, CDR2 FQDESV (reference sequence). The CDR3 DNA reads as TGTGCCAGCAGCTTATCCCAGTACCAAGAGACCCAGTACTTC. Its translation is CASSLSQYQETQYF.

This chain uses TRBV2 with TRBJ2-7; the D call may be TRBD1 or TRBD2 (6 bases each). Per the germline V gene, CDR1 is SNHLY and CDR2 is FYNNEI. The CDR3 spans 14 residues. V lost 2 bases and J 2 bases, leaving 10 bases between the germline ends. The CDR3 sequence is CASSEPGAAYEQYF. The DNA for the CDR3 is TGTGCCAGCAGTGAACCGGGGGCTGCCTACGAGCAGTACTTC.

This chain connects TRBV6-6 to TRBJ1-6; weak D call: TRBD1 (5 bases). The CDR3 is 13 amino acids. Trimming pared 6 bases from V and 8 bases from J, leaving 11 bases between. Germline V gene lookup returns CDR1 MNHNY and CDR2 SVGAGI (reference sequence). The CDR3 sequence: CASSLQEYSPLHF. The CDR3 DNA is TGTGCCAGCAGCCTACAGGAGTATTCACCCCTCCACTTT.

This clone has only one observation. The V and J genes are TRBV6-1 and TRBJ1-4; the match to TRBD1 covers 8 bases. The CDR3 length is 17 residues. Germline V lookup: CDR1 MNHNS, CDR2 SASEGT. After removal of 4 bases from V and 8 bases from J, the junction contained 15 bases not matched to a gene. The CDR3 DNA reads as TGTGCCAGCAGTGCCGCTTTACCTGGACAGGGAGGGGAAAAACTGTTTTTT. Its translation: CASSAALPGQGGEKLFF.

V is TRBV3-1 (or the pseudogene TRBV3-2) and J is TRBJ1-2, with D unclear. The CDR3 contains 13 residues. V gave up 4 bases and J gave up 4 bases, with 10 bases separating them. The germline V gene encodes CDR1 LGHDT and CDR2 YNNKEL (reference sequence). The DNA for the CDR3 is TGTGCCAGCAGCCCGACGGTGGGCTATGGCTACACCTTC. It is translated as CASSPTVGYGYTF.

The V and J genes are TRBV18 and TRBJ1-5; D unclear. This CDR3 spans 15 amino acids. The germline gives CDR1 KGHSH, CDR2 LQKENI. V was trimmed by 6 bases and J by 5 bases, leaving 17 bases between them. CDR3 region: CASSQDFGPDQPQHF. In nucleotides, the CDR3 is TGTGCCAGCTCGCAAGATTTCGGGCCCGATCAGCCCCAGCATTTT.

The J gene is TRBJ2-5, the V gene TRBV27; no reliable D call. Trimming removed 1 base at V and 0 bases at J, with 9 bases between. Per the germline V gene, CDR1 is MNHEY and CDR2 is SMNVEV (reference sequence). This CDR3 region has 15 residues. The CDR3 bases are TGTGCCAGCAGTTTATACAGCCAGAACCAAGAGACCCAGTACTTC. Encoded protein: CASSLYSQNQETQYF.

V gene TRBV7-2 combines with J gene TRBJ1-6; D might be TRBD1 (6 bases). Deletions cut 5 bases from V and 9 bases from J, with 17 bases between. CDR1 is SGHTA, CDR2 FQGNSA, per germline. CDR3 length equals 15 residues. The DNA of the CDR3 is TGTGCCAGCAGCCAAGGGGCAGGGGACGCTTCACCCCTCCACTTT. It is translated as CASSQGAGDASPLHF.

V usage is TRBV4-1 and J usage is TRBJ2-1; TRBD1 aligns across 10 bases. There are 16 residues in the CDR3. Germline values: CDR1 MGHRA, CDR2 YSYEKL. Trimming took 1 base from V and 3 from J; bases not matched to a gene: 3. The CDR3 DNA is TGCGCCAGCAGCCAAGTGAGGGACAGGGGCTACAATGAGCAGTTCTTC. Its protein is CASSQVRDRGYNEQFF.

This sequence joins TRBV28 and TRBJ2-3; 8 nucleotides line up with TRBD2. J lost 0 bases, V lost 5 bases, and 4 bases had no gene match. Germline loops: CDR1 MDHEN, CDR2 SYDVKM. The CDR3 has 15 residues. CDR3 sequence reads: CASSGAGGSTDTQYF. In DNA, the CDR3 is TGTGCCAGCAGTGGGGCGGGGGGAAGCACAGATACGCAGTATTTT.

In DNA, the CDR3 is TGTGCCAGCAGCCACGGGGGCACAGATACGCAGTATTTT. Translating it yields CASSHGGTDTQYF. J is TRBJ2-3 and V is TRBV25-1, with a possible D match to TRBD2 (5 bases). Germline-derived CDR1 and CDR2 are MGHDK and SYGVNS. The V end lost 6 bases, the J end lost 1 base, and 8 bases lay between the germline ends. This CDR3 is 13 amino acids long. The entire variable domain, with the rest obtained from reference TRBV25-1 and TRBJ2-3, is as follows: EADIYQTPRYLVIGTGKKITLECSQTMGHDKMYWYQQDPGMELHLIHYSYGVNSTEKGDLSSESTVSRIRTEHFPLTLESARPSHTSQYLCASSHGGTDTQYFGPGTRLTVL.

This chain uses TRBV3-1 (or the pseudogene TRBV3-2) with TRBJ2-1; 8 bases are shared with TRBD1. The CDR3 has 16 amino acids. J lost 9 bases, V lost 6 bases, and 16 bases had no gene match. Looked up from germline, CDR1 is LGHDT and CDR2 is YNNKEL (reference sequence). The CDR3 DNA follows: TGTGCCAGCAGGAGAACAGGGGGTGGGGTGTCATTTGAGCAGTTCTTC. This gives the protein CASRRTGGGVSFEQFF.

This chain joins TRBV11-2 and TRBJ2-3; D tentatively reads TRBD1 or TRBD2 (5 bases each). Trimming cost V 3 bases and J 2 bases, with 15 bases left between them. CDR3 size: 16 residues. CDR1 is SGHAT and CDR2 is FQNNGV in the germline V gene. CDR3 sequence reads: CASSFTPGPNTDTQYF. Here the CDR3 DNA reads TGTGCCAGCAGCTTTACGCCGGGACCAAACACAGATACGCAGTATTTT.